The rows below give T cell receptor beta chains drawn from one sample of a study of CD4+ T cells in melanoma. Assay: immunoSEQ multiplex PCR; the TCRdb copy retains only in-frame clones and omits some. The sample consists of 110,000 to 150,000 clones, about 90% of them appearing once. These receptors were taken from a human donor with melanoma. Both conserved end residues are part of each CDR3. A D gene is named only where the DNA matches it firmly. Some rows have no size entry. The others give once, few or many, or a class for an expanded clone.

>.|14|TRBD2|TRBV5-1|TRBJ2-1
TGCGCCAGCTCTGAGCGGGGGTCCTACAATGAGCAGTTCTTC
CASSERGSYNEQFF
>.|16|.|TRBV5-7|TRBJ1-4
TGTGCCAGCAGCCGAGAGACAGACTCAACTAATGAAAAACTGTTTTTT
CASSRETDSTNEKLFF
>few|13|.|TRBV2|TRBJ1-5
TGTGCCAGCAGCAGACAGAGCAATCAGCCCCAGCATTTT
CASSRQSNQPQHF
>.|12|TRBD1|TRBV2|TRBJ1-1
TGTGCCAGCAGTCTTGACAGGGCCCCAGCTTTCTTT
CASSLDRAPAFF
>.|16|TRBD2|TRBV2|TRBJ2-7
TGTGCCAGCAGTGAATACATTTATAGCGGGGGGGATGAGCAGTACTTC
CASSEYIYSGGDEQYF
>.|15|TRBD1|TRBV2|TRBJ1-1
TGTGCCAGCAGCAGAGGACAGGGACTGAACACTGAAGCTTTCTTT
CASSRGQGLNTEAFF
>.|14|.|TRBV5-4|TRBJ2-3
TGTGCCAGCAGCTTCAGTCTGGCTGCAGATACGCAGTATTTT
CASSFSLAADTQYF
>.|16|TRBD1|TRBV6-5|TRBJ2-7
TGTGCCAGCAGTTATGCTCTGACAGGGGGTCCCTACGAGCAGTACTTC
CASSYALTGGPYEQYF
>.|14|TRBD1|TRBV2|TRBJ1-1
TGTGCCAGCAGTGATGAAGGACAGGACACTGAAGCTTTCTTT
CASSDEGQDTEAFF
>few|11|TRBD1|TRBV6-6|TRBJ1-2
TGTGCCAGCAGCCAGGACAGGAGCTACACCTTC
CASSQDRSYTF
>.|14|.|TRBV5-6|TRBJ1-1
TGTGCCAGCACTGAGGATGTGACGGGGACTGAAGCTTTCTTT
CASTEDVTGTEAFF
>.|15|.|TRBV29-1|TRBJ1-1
TGCAGCGTTGGAAACGTGTGGTCAGGGGACACTGAAGCTTTCTTT
CSVGNVWSGDTEAFF
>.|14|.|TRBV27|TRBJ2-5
TGTGCCAGCAGCCGGATACAGGGCTGGGAGACCCAGTACTTC
CASSRIQGWETQYF
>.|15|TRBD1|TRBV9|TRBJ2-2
TGTGCCAGCAGCGCGGTGGACAGGGTGGCCGGGGAGCTGTTTTTT
CASSAVDRVAGELFF
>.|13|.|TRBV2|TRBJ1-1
TGTGCCAGCAGTGAAGGAGTGAACACTGAAGCTTTCTTT
CASSEGVNTEAFF
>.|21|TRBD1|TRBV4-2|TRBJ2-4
TGTGCCAGCAGCCCCATTGCCGGGACAGGCCTATTGGAACTAGCCAAAAACATTCAGTACTTC
CASSPIAGTGLLELAKNIQYF
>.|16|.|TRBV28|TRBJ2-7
TGTGCCAGCAGTTTGGATTCCTGGAGGATCTCCTACGAGCAGTACTTC
CASSLDSWRISYEQYF
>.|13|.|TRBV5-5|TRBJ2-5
TGTGCCAGCAGCTTGGAGGATGAAGAGACCCAGTACTTC
CASSLEDEETQYF
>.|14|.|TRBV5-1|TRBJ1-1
TGCGCCAGCAGCTTTGGAGGGGAGGGCGGTGAAGCTTTCTTT
CASSFGGEGGEAFF
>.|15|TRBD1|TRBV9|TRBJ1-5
TGTGCCAGCAGCGACGGACAGGGCTGGGGTCAGCCCCAGCATTTT
CASSDGQGWGQPQHF
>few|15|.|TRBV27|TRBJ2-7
TGTGCCAGCAGACTACGGGGGAGCCGTTTCCACGAGCAGTACTTC
CASRLRGSRFHEQYF
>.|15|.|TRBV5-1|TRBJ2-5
TGCGCCAGCAGCTTGTCCCCCCGGGCTCAAGAGACCCAGTACTTC
CASSLSPRAQETQYF
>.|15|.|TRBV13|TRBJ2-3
TGTGCCAGCAGCTTAGGGCCCGCACGGGCAGATACGCAGTATTTT
CASSLGPARADTQYF
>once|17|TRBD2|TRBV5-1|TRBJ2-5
TGCGCCAGCAGTATGGGGTTACTAGCGGGGGGACAAGAGACCCAGTACTTC
CASSMGLLAGGQETQYF
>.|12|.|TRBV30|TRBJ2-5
TGTGCCTGGAGTGGGAGCTCTGGGACCCAGTACTTC
CAWSGSSGTQYF
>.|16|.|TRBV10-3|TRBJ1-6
TGTGCCATCAGTGTGGAGAGGGTTTTGGTAGGTTCACCCCTCCACTTT
CAISVERVLVGSPLHF
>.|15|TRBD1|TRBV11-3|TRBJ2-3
TGTGCCAGCAGCTTGGGACAGGGCGGCACAGATACGCAGTATTTT
CASSLGQGGTDTQYF
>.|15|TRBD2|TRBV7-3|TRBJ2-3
TGTGCCAGCAGCGAAACTAGCGCCAGCACAGATACGCAGTATTTT
CASSETSASTDTQYF
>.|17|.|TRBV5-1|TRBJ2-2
TGCGCCAGCAGCTCCCCAACGACGGGAGCAGGCACCGGGGAGCTGTTTTTT
CASSSPTTGAGTGELFF
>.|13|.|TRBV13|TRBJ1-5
TGTGCCAGCAGCCGACAGGAGGCACAGCCCCAGCATTTT
CASSRQEAQPQHF
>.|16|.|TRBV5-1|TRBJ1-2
TGCGCCAGCAGCTCTGAAACTGACAGAAGATTATATGGCTACACCTTC
CASSSETDRRLYGYTF
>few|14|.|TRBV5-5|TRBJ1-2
TGTGCCAGCAGCTTATGGGAGTCAATCGGGGGCTACACCTTC
CASSLWESIGGYTF
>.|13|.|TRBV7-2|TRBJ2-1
TGTGCCAGCAGCCAGCGGTTGGGGAGGGAGCAGTTCTTC
CASSQRLGREQFF
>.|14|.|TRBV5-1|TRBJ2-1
TGCGCCAGCAGCTTGGTTTTGGGGGGCAATGAGCAGTTCTTC
CASSLVLGGNEQFF
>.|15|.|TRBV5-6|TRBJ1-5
TGTGCCAGCAGCTTGTTCGGAGGCCCGGATCAGCCCCAGCATTTT
CASSLFGGPDQPQHF
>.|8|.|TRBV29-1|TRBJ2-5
TGCAGCGCGGGGGGCTCCTACTTC
CSAGGSYF
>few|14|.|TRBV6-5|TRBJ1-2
TGTGCCAGCAGTTACCATGAAGCTAACTATGGCTACACCTTC
CASSYHEANYGYTF
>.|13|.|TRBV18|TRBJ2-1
TGTGCCAGCTCACCACTTGACTACAATGAGCAGTTCTTC
CASSPLDYNEQFF
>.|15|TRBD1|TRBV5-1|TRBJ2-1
TGCGCCAGCAGCAAAGACAGGGGAAGGAGGAATGAGCAGTTCTTC
CASSKDRGRRNEQFF
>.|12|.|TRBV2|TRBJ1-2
TGTGCCAGCAGTCGGGCTAACTATGGCTACACCTTC
CASSRANYGYTF
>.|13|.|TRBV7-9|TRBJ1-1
TGTGCCAGCAGCAGAGAGGGACGCGCTGAAGCTTTCTTT
CASSREGRAEAFF
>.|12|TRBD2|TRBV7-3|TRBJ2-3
TGTGCCAGCGCGGGAGGGACAGATACGCAGTATTTT
CASAGGTDTQYF
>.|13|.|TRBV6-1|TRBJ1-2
TGTGCCAGCAGTGAATCTGACAGGCGTGGCTACACCTTC
CASSESDRRGYTF
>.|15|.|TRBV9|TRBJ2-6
TGTGCCAGCAGCGTAGCCATCTCTGGGGCCAACGTCCTGACTTTC
CASSVAISGANVLTF
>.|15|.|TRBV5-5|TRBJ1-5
TGTGCCAGCAGCATGGGACATCTCGGAAATCAGCCCCAGCATTTT
CASSMGHLGNQPQHF
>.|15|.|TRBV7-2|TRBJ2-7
TGTGCCAGCAGCTTAAAGGGGGAGACCTACTACGAGCAGTACTTC
CASSLKGETYYEQYF
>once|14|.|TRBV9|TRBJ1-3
TGTGCCAGCAGCCTGTCGTGGGCTGGAAACACCATATATTTT
CASSLSWAGNTIYF